This T cell receptor beta chain was sequenced during a study of cytomegalovirus exposure and HLA in healthy donors. The CDR3 runs 13 residues. The germline V and J ends were trimmed by 2 bases and 4 bases, with 7 bases remaining between them. The germline V gene encodes CDR1 MNHNS and CDR2 SASEGT. A multiplex PCR was run with 60 Vbeta primers and 13 Jbeta primers. The repertoire was sequenced with immunoSEQ multiplex PCR; TCRdb's copy has only in-frame clones and lacks some. Among a few hundred thousand clones listed, approximately 91% were seen once. The V and J genes are TRBV6-1 and TRBJ2-3, with a possible D match to TRBD2 (5 bases). Source material: PBMCs. This clonotype originated in a girl aged 2 to 10 in good health and CMV-seronegative. CDR3 amino acids: CASSELAPDTQYF. The CDR3 DNA reads TGTGCCAGCAGTGAACTAGCCCCAGATACGCAGTATTTT.